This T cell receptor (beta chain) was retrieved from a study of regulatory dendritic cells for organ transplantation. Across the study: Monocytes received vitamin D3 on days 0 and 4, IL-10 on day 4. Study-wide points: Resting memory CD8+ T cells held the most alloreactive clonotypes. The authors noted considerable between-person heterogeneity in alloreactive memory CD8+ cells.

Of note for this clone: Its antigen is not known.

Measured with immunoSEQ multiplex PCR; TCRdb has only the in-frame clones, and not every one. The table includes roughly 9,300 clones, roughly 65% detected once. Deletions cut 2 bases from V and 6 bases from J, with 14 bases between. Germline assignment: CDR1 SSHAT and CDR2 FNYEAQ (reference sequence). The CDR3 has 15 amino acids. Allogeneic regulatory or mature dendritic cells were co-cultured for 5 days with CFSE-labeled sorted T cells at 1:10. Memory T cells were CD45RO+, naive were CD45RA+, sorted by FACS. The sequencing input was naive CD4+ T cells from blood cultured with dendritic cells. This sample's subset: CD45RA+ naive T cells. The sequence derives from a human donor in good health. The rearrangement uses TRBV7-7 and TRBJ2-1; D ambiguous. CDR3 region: CASSLNIGASNEQFF. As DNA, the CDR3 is TGTGCCAGCAGCTTAAATATCGGAGCCAGCAATGAGCAGTTCTTC.